Below are 21 T cell receptor beta chains sequenced from a single sample in a study of graft-versus-host responses after intestinal transplantation. This table comes from immunoSEQ multiplex PCR, and its TCRdb copy is limited to in-frame clones, with some not included. Here the sample spans 35,000 to 45,000 clones, 85% to 90% being singletons. Sample: PBMCs, taken about 270 days after transplant. These receptors originate from a human patient who received an intestinal transplant, so some T cells may come from the graft donor.

CDR3 coding DNA: TGTGCCTGGAGTGTACGCAGCAATCAGCCCCAGCATTTT. Translated: CAWSVRSNQPQHF. This sequence joins TRBV30 and TRBJ1-5, with unresolved D. Germline V gene data show CDR1 as GTSNPN and CDR2 as SVGIG (reference sequence). V dropped 0 bases and J dropped 1 base, with 4 bases sitting between them. The CDR3 runs 13 residues.

A few counts support this clone. This chain uses TRBV15 with TRBJ1-6, with D perhaps matching TRBD1 (5 bases). The germline V and J ends were trimmed by 0 bases and 10 bases, with 13 bases remaining between them. This CDR3 has 15 residues. In germline, CDR1 is LNHNV, CDR2 YYDKDF (reference sequence). The CDR3 here is CATSRDRDVGSPLHF. The CDR3 DNA reads as TGTGCCACCAGCAGAGACAGGGATGTGGGCTCACCCCTCCACTTT.

This clone has only a few counts. This rearrangement joins TRBV7-2 to TRBJ1-6; D is undetermined. V dropped 0 bases and J dropped 5 bases, with 11 bases sitting between them. CDR1 is SGHTA, CDR2 FQGNSA, per germline. The CDR3 sequence is 16 residues long. In DNA, the CDR3 is TGTGCCAGCAGCTTAGCATTACGAGGAAATAATTCACCCCTCCACTTT. Encoded protein: CASSLALRGNNSPLHF.

This rearrangement joins TRBV5-1 to TRBJ2-5, with 10 nucleotides matching TRBD2. The CDR3 consists of 16 residues. Looked up from germline, CDR1 is SGHRS and CDR2 is YFSETQ. The V and J ends lost 6 bases and 2 bases, in that order; junction bases with no gene match: 10. CDR3 DNA sequence: TGCGCCAGCACCCTCGGGGGACTAGCGCTTCAAGAGACCCAGTACTTC. This translates into CASTLGGLALQETQYF.

The chain couples TRBV13 to TRBJ2-1, with TRBD1 matching over 8 bases. In germline, CDR1 is PRHDT, CDR2 FYEKMQ (reference sequence). The V segment lost 5 bases and the J segment 7 bases; nucleotides outside the gene matches: 16. The CDR3 has 17 residues. The DNA for the CDR3 is TGTGCCAGCAGCCCTCAGCAGACAGGGGCCCGGCTGAATGAGCAGTTCTTC. It is translated as CASSPQQTGARLNEQFF.

This chain joins TRBV7-6 and TRBJ2-3; perhaps TRBD2 as D (7 bases). The CDR3 is 16 residues long. Deletions cut 3 bases from V and 4 bases from J, with 17 bases between. Germline V gives CDR1 SGHVS, CDR2 FNYEAQ. CDR3 bases: TGTGCCAGCAGCTTCGAGGGCGGGGGCCACCCAGATACGCAGTATTTT. Translating gives CASSFEGGGHPDTQYF.

In regard to this clone: One end of the junction does not line up with germline, which may come from a read error. The chain is built from TRBV7-9 and TRBJ2-5, with D unresolved. Germline CDR1 SEHNR, CDR2 FQNEAQ (reference sequence). The CDR3 loop spans 11 amino acids. The CDR3 sequence is CASSSGVEADF. The DNA of the CDR3 is TGTGCCAGCAGCTCGGGTGTTGAGGCGGACTTC.

The gene calls are TRBV18 and TRBJ2-3; 11 bases align to TRBD2. This CDR3 is built from 15 residues. CDR1 is KGHSH, CDR2 LQKENI, per germline. The junction had 3 bases not matched to a gene; V was cut back by 3 bases and J by 4 bases. The CDR3 loop is CASSPGTSGADTQYF. CDR3 sequence (DNA): TGTGCCAGCTCACCCGGGACTAGCGGCGCAGATACGCAGTATTTT.

V is TRBV12-5 and J is TRBJ2-3; D might be TRBD2 (6 bases). CDR3 length: 13 residues. The V gene lost 4 bases and the J gene lost 5 bases, with 10 bases spanning the gap. The germline V gene encodes CDR1 LGHNT and CDR2 FRNRAP. This chain's CDR3 is CASGWGVRDTQYF. The CDR3 region has the DNA TGTGCTAGTGGTTGGGGGGTAAGAGATACGCAGTATTTT. Full variable domain (remainder filled in from reference TRBV12-5 and TRBJ2-3): DARVTQTPRHKVTEMGQEVTMRCQPILGHNTVFWYRQTMMQGLELLAYFRNRAPLDDSGMPKDRFSAEMPDATLATLKIQPSEPRDSAVYFCASGWGVRDTQYFGPGTRLTVL.

The V and J genes are TRBV7-9 and TRBJ2-2; tentatively, D is TRBD2 (6 bases). The CDR3 totals 16 residues. The V and J ends lost 4 bases and 2 bases respectively, with 14 bases between them. The germline V gene encodes CDR1 SEHNR and CDR2 FQNEAQ (reference sequence). CDR3 bases: TGTGCCAGCAGCTCATGGGGACTGAAAAACACCGGGGAGCTGTTTTTT. Translated: CASSSWGLKNTGELFF. The whole variable domain, filled in from reference TRBV7-9 and TRBJ2-2, reads DTGVSQNPRHKITKRGQNVTFRCDPISEHNRLYWYRQTLGQGPEFLTYFQNEAQLEKSRLLSDRFSAERPKGSFSTLEIQRTEQGDSAMYLCASSSWGLKNTGELFFGEGSRLTVL.

V is TRBV4-1 and J is TRBJ2-7; D possibly corresponds to TRBD2 (5 bases). Germline values: CDR1 MGHRA, CDR2 YSYEKL. V lost 4 bases to trimming and J lost 3 bases, with 10 bases between them. CDR3 length equals 13 residues. The CDR3 spells CASSPGVDYEQYF. The CDR3 nucleotides are TGCGCCAGCAGCCCCGGGGTGGACTACGAGCAGTACTTC.

J is TRBJ1-1 and V is TRBV2; possibly TRBD1 for D (6 bases). Trimming took 5 bases from V and 5 from J, leaving 18 bases between them. The CDR3 runs to 15 residues. Germline loops: CDR1 SNHLY, CDR2 FYNNEI. The CDR3 reads CASSRGRGWETEAFF. Written as DNA, the CDR3 is TGTGCCAGCAGTAGGGGCAGGGGTTGGGAGACTGAAGCTTTCTTT.

The rearrangement links TRBV6-6 to TRBJ1-2; D unclear. V dropped 2 bases and J dropped 8 bases, with 9 bases sitting between them. The CDR3 covers 12 residues. Looked up from germline, CDR1 is MNHNY and CDR2 is SVGAGI (reference sequence). The CDR3 spells CASSYDGKGYTF. DNA of the CDR3: TGTGCCAGCAGTTACGATGGGAAGGGCTACACCTTC.

This clone was seen only a few times. The genes are TRBV27 and TRBJ1-2; 9 positions agree with TRBD1. This CDR3 comprises 15 residues. J gave up 7 bases and V 6 bases, and 12 bases lay outside the gene matches. CDR1 is MNHEY and CDR2 is SMNVEV in the germline V gene (reference sequence). The CDR3 region is CASSTNQQGALGYTF. For the CDR3, the DNA is TGTGCCAGCAGCACAAACCAACAGGGGGCGCTTGGCTACACCTTC.

The V call is TRBV5-6, the J call TRBJ2-1; D is unresolved. V dropped 2 bases and J dropped 7 bases, with 4 bases sitting between them. The CDR3 covers 11 residues. Per germline, CDR1 SGHDT and CDR2 YYEEEE. The CDR3 region is CASSLGNEQFF. CDR3 DNA: TGTGCCAGCAGCTTAGGGAATGAGCAGTTCTTC.

The V call is TRBV6-6, the J call TRBJ2-3; no definite D call. Germline CDR1 is MNHNY and CDR2 is SVGAGI (reference sequence). The CDR3 totals 12 residues. Trimming took off 3 bases at V and 5 bases at J, with 6 bases between the two ends. The DNA of the CDR3 is TGTGCCAGCAGTTATTCAGTAGATACGCAGTATTTT. Its translation is CASSYSVDTQYF.

The chain carries TRBV20-1 and TRBJ1-2, with D uncertain. The CDR3 loop spans 10 amino acids. CDR1 is DFQATT, CDR2 SNEGSKA, per germline (reference sequence). V was shortened by 0 bases and J by 7 bases, with 3 bases between the two germline ends. The DNA for the CDR3 is TGCAGTGCTAGAGAAAGTGGCTACACCTTC. Translating gives CSARESGYTF.

This clone was picked up one time. The CDR3 DNA is TGTGCCAGCAGCCCCTCGGGACACCCTTTCTACAATGAGCAGTTCTTC. The encoded protein is CASSPSGHPFYNEQFF. The chain carries TRBV5-5 and TRBJ2-1, with a possible D match to TRBD1 (6 bases). The germline V gene encodes CDR1 SGHKS and CDR2 YYEKEE (reference sequence). Trimming left V 4 bases short and J 3 bases short, with 17 bases between. The CDR3 length is 16 residues.

Written as DNA, the CDR3 is TGTGCCAGCAGCTTAGCCCAGGGCTATGGCTACACCTTC. This encodes CASSLAQGYGYTF. The chain employs TRBV7-6 and TRBJ1-2; possible D gene TRBD1, 5 bases. Trimming left V 0 bases short and J 4 bases short, with 6 bases between. Germline lookup yields CDR1 SGHVS and CDR2 FNYEAQ. This CDR3 has 13 residues.

The rearrangement joins TRBV7-3 to TRBJ1-1, with a weak D call TRBD1 (5 bases). Germline V gives CDR1 SGHTA, CDR2 FQGTGA. The CDR3 contains 13 residues. V lost 4 bases and J lost 3, with 9 bases in between. The CDR3 spells CASSSSGYTEAFF. CDR3 bases: TGTGCCAGCAGCTCCTCAGGGTACACTGAAGCTTTCTTT.

The gene calls are TRBV4-1 and TRBJ1-4; the D is unclear. The CDR3 extends over 17 amino acids. V gave up 1 base and J gave up 7 bases, with 19 bases separating them. Germline V gene lookup returns CDR1 MGHRA and CDR2 YSYEKL. CDR3 sequence (DNA): TGCGCCAGCAGCCAAGCTGGAGCGGGGATACTAAGTGAAAAACTGTTTTTT. This translates into CASSQAGAGILSEKLFF.